Reported below is one TCR beta chain. This table comes from immunoSEQ multiplex PCR, and its TCRdb copy is limited to in-frame clones, with some not included. There are about 2.3 million clones in the sample; 92% occur only once, and around 0.4% lies in the top ten. The data derive from a study of shared clonotypes between healthy human individuals. Study-level background: Three plates were used per donor for CD4 naive, three for CD4 memory, two for CD8 naive and one for CD8 memory.

From germline, CDR1 is SGHRS and CDR2 YFSETQ. The CDR3 loop spans 18 amino acids. Trimming took off 0 bases at V and 2 bases at J, with 18 bases between the two ends. The sequencing sample was made of naive CD4+ T cells from PBMCs. Subset: CD45RA+ positively selected. The receptor was derived from a man aged 18 to 29 in good health. Some clones in this sample may be carry-over from other donors' samples. This chain joins TRBV5-1 and TRBJ2-1; tentative D call: TRBD2 (5 bases). The CDR3 nucleotides are TGCGCCAGCAGCTTGGTCGGAGGAGCGACGGTGGCCTACAATGAGCAGTTCTTC. It codes for CASSLVGGATVAYNEQFF.